The TCR beta chain described here comes from a study of OX40 agonist ivuxolimab in advanced cancers. Overall study: A partial response was reached by three patients: one with hepatocellular carcinoma and two with cutaneous melanoma.

Study-level points and caveats: In general, CD8+ T cells held more expanded clones than CD4+ did, on average.

Data came from immunoSEQ multiplex PCR; TCRdb stores just in-frame clones and leaves some out. The data hold 52,000 or so clones, with around four fifths observed a single time. The CDR3 has 15 amino acids. V lost 6 bases and J lost 1; bases outside the gene matches: 8. In germline, CDR1 is MNHNS, CDR2 SASEGT. As for this clone: Its antigen is not identified.

The chain carries TRBV6-1 and TRBJ1-2; 7 positions agree with TRBD1. The source of this sequence is an adult with an advanced solid tumor such as melanoma, head and neck, liver or kidney cancer. The starting material was CD4+ or CD8+ T cells sorted from blood, obtained in a trial of the OX40 agonist ivuxolimab. CDR3 nucleotides: TGTGCCAGCAGACTCGGGACAGCCGGTAACTATGGCTACACCTTC. Protein product: CASRLGTAGNYGYTF.